Listed below are T cell receptor beta chains from one sample, sequenced in a study of OX40 agonist ivuxolimab in advanced cancers. TCRdb keeps only in-frame clones here, not all; method: immunoSEQ multiplex PCR. The table shows around 73,000 clones, with 90% occurring only once. Sample: CD4+ or CD8+ T cells sorted from blood, taken in a trial of the OX40 agonist ivuxolimab. The receptors derive from an adult with an advanced solid tumor such as melanoma, head and neck, liver or kidney cancer. Each CDR3 is given with its conserved first and last residue. The D gene is left open where the match is weak. Clone size is not always given. Where it is, it says once, few, many or a class for expanded clones.

V gene	clone size	J gene	D gene	CDR3 DNA	CDR3 protein
TRBV7-9	.	TRBJ2-1	TRBD1	TGTGCCAGCAGCTCTTCTTCGGACAGGGCGAGTGAGCAGTTCTTC	CASSSSSDRASEQFF
TRBV29-1	.	TRBJ2-7	.	TGCAGCGTTGTTAGACAGAACTACGAGCAGTACTTC	CSVVRQNYEQYF
TRBV7-6	.	TRBJ2-3	.	TGTGCCAGCAGCTTAGTGGCCTATTCTAGCACAGATACGCAGTATTTT	CASSLVAYSSTDTQYF
TRBV11-2	once	TRBJ1-2	.	TGTGCCAGCAGCTTAGTGGACAGCTTACGGGGCTACACCTTC	CASSLVDSLRGYTF
TRBV19	.	TRBJ2-5	.	TGTGCCAGTAGCCCGGGGCACAACGTAGGGGGAGGGGGAGAGACCCAGTACTTC	CASSPGHNVGGGGETQYF
TRBV9	.	TRBJ2-5	.	TGTGCCAGCAGCGTAGGACAGCCCGGTCGGGGGACCCAGTACTTC	CASSVGQPGRGTQYF
TRBV30	.	TRBJ1-5	.	TGTGCCTGGAGTGCGGATAGCAATCAGCCCCAGCATTTT	CAWSADSNQPQHF
TRBV7-9	.	TRBJ2-7	.	TGTGCCAGCAGCCCGGCCCATGGTGGTGGCGAGCAGTACTTC	CASSPAHGGGEQYF
TRBV11-2	.	TRBJ1-1	TRBD1	TGTGCCAGCAGCCCCTATGACAGGGGGCGAGGCACTGAAGCTTTCTTT	CASSPYDRGRGTEAFF
TRBV28	.	TRBJ2-7	.	TGTGCCAGCAGTTCCCTTAAGGACGAAAACTCCTACGAGCAGTACTTC	CASSSLKDENSYEQYF
TRBV2	.	TRBJ2-3	TRBD2	TGTGCCAGCAGTCTTAATGGACTAGCGGGGGGAGTTTCAGATACGCAGTATTTT	CASSLNGLAGGVSDTQYF
TRBV6-1	few	TRBJ1-2	.	TGTGCCAGCAGTGATTACGGGTACTATGGCTACACCTTC	CASSDYGYYGYTF
TRBV5-1	.	TRBJ1-1	.	TGCGCCAGCAGCTTCCGTTACGGGGAGGCTTTCTTT	CASSFRYGEAFF
TRBV7-8	.	TRBJ2-1	TRBD2	TGTGCCATCCAGCTTATGGCGGGAGGGGGCTACAATGAGCAGTTCTTC	CAIQLMAGGGYNEQFF
TRBV7-8	.	TRBJ1-1	.	TGTGCCAGCAGCTTAGCGCGGGGCGGGGAGAACACTGAAGCTTTCTTT	CASSLARGGENTEAFF
TRBV19	.	TRBJ1-1	.	TGTGCCAGTAGTATACAGGAGAACACTGAAGCTTTCTTT	CASSIQENTEAFF
TRBV10-3	.	TRBJ2-4	.	TGTGCCATCAGTGAGTCCCCCACAGGACAAAAAAACATTCAGTACTTC	CAISESPTGQKNIQYF
TRBV30	.	TRBJ2-3	.	TGTGCCTGGACCCAGAACACAGATACGCAGTATTTT	CAWTQNTDTQYF